This record concerns one T cell receptor beta chain sequence. The CDR3 spans 16 residues. Per the germline V gene, CDR1 is SGDLS and CDR2 is YYNGEE. The V gene lost 1 base and the J gene lost 7 bases, with 20 bases spanning the gap. These data belong to a study of blood T cell repertoires in COVID-19. The overall study: From the United States, Italy and Spain came samples of acute and convalescent COVID-19. T cells, B-cell-depleted T cells, or PBMCs provided the cDNA or gDNA that served as material.

Original processing notes: Amplification with reference gene primers provided the estimates of nucleated cell counts. Sequencing used immunoSEQ multiplex PCR; TCRdb keeps in-frame clones, though not all of them. V, J and clone size were drawn from that table, and D and trimming were deduced from the DNA. Of about half a million clones listed, approximately 83% are singletons. The receptor was derived from a human donor in a cohort sampled during active COVID-19. The rearrangement uses TRBV9 and TRBJ1-1, with D tentatively TRBD1 (6 bases). Sequenced material: peripheral blood. The CDR3 is CASSVISQGSAGEAFF. For the CDR3, the DNA is TGTGCCAGCAGCGTAATATCCCAGGGGTCGGCGGGTGAAGCTTTCTTT. The full variable domain, its missing parts supplied by reference TRBV9 and TRBJ1-1, is DSGVTQTPKHLITATGQRVTLRCSPRSGDLSVYWYQQSLDQGLQFLIQYYNGEERAKGNILERFSAQQFPDLHSELNLSSLELGDSALYFCASSVISQGSAGEAFFGQGTRLTVV.